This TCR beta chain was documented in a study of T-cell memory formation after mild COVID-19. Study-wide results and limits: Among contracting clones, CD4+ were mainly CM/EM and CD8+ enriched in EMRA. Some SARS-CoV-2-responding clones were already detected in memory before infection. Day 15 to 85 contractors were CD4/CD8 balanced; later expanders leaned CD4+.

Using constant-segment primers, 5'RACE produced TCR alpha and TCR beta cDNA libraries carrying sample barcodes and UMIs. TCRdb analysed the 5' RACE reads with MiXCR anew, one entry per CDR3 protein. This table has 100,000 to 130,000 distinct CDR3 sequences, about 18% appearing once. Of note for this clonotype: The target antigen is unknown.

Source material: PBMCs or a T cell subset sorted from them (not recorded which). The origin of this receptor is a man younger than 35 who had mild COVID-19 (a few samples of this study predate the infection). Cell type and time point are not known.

The CDR3 DNA reads TGTGCCAGCAGTTTAGTTAACAGGGCTCAGCCCCAGCATTTT. This sequence encodes CASSLVNRAQPQHF. The chain is built from TRBV12-3 or TRBV12-4 and TRBJ1-5; TRBD1 might be the D (6 bases). Trimming stripped 1 base from V and 6 bases from J, with 10 bases between. The CDR3 extends over 14 amino acids.